This TCR beta chain was obtained from a study of blood T cell repertoires in COVID-19. About the study: Spain, Italy and the United States supplied samples that represented acute and convalescent COVID-19. In each case, the material was cDNA or gDNA derived from T cells, B-cell-depleted T cells, or PBMCs.

Under the authors' procedure: Amplification from reference gene primers served as the basis for estimated nucleated cell counts. Repertoires were generated with immunoSEQ multiplex PCR, while TCRdb's copy carries only in-frame clones and drops some. D and trimming were read from the DNA, whereas the V and J calls and clone size are those reported in that table. The sample has about 140,000 clones, about 86% seen once. The length of the CDR3 is 15 residues. CDR1 and CDR2 (germline): SGHTA, FQGNSA. V was pared by 2 bases and J by 4 bases, with 13 bases between. The chain uses TRBV7-2 and TRBJ2-3, with D uncertain. The specimen sequenced was peripheral blood. This TCR was sampled from a woman between 40 and 55 years old with acute or convalescent COVID-19. CDR3: CASSLTLFAPDTQYF. For the CDR3, the DNA is TGTGCCAGCAGCTTAACTCTATTTGCACCAGATACGCAGTATTTT. The complete variable domain, with remaining parts taken from reference TRBV7-2 and TRBJ2-3, reads GAGVSQSPSNKVTEKGKDVELRCDPISGHTALYWYRQSLGQGLEFLIYFQGNSAPDKSGLPSDRFSAERTGGSVSTLTIQRTQQEDSAVYLCASSLTLFAPDTQYFGPGTRLTVL.